Below are 26 T cell receptor beta chains sequenced from a single sample in a study of blood T cell repertoires in COVID-19. The protocol was immunoSEQ multiplex PCR, while the TCRdb copy is restricted to in-frame clones and leaves out a portion. The sample records approximately 200,000 clones, roughly 92% being singletons. Sequenced: peripheral blood. Receptor source: a man aged 25-45 years with COVID-19, enrolled during active disease.

This clone was observed a single time. The chain has TRBV29-1 and TRBJ1-1; D gene uncertain. V was cut by 7 bases and J by 0 bases, with 12 bases left in between. The CDR3 extends over 13 amino acids. CDR1 and CDR2 from the germline V gene are SQVTM and ANQGSEA. The CDR3 sequence is CSASGSMNTEAFF. The DNA for the CDR3 is TGCAGCGCCTCGGGTTCAATGAACACTGAAGCTTTCTTT. Full variable domain (remainder filled in from reference TRBV29-1 and TRBJ1-1): SAVISQKPSRDICQRGTSLTIQCQVDSQVTMMFWYRQQPGQSLTLIATANQGSEATYESGFVIDKFPISRPNLTFSTLTVSNMSPEDSSIYLCSASGSMNTEAFFGQGTRLTVV.

V is TRBV5-1 and J is TRBJ2-2; a possible D gene is TRBD1 (5 bases). The CDR3 runs to 17 residues. Germline-derived CDR1 and CDR2 are SGHRS and YFSETQ. V shed 0 bases and J shed 4 bases, with 16 bases lying between them. CDR3 coding DNA: TGCGCCAGCAGCTTGGTAGTGGGGCAGGGTCGCACCGGGGAGCTGTTTTTT. Its protein is CASSLVVGQGRTGELFF.

The chain couples TRBV9 to TRBJ1-2, with 7 positions matching TRBD1. V was clipped by 6 bases and J by 6 bases; unmatched bases: 11. Germline V gene sequence: CDR1 SGDLS, CDR2 YYNGEE. The CDR3 spans 14 residues. CDR3 sequence reads: CASTPTGRRHGYTF. CDR3 DNA sequence: TGTGCCAGCACCCCGACAGGGAGGAGGCATGGCTACACCTTC.

J is TRBJ1-1 and V is TRBV6-5; 9 bases line up with TRBD1. This CDR3 comprises 14 residues. With V trimmed by 6 bases and J by 5 bases, 7 bases remained unmatched. Per germline, CDR1 MNHEY and CDR2 SVGAGI. CDR3: CASRQQGARTEAFF. The DNA of the CDR3 is TGTGCCAGCAGACAACAGGGGGCGCGTACTGAAGCTTTCTTT.

This rearrangement joins TRBV5-1 to TRBJ1-2; tentatively, D is TRBD1 (5 bases). The CDR3 is 16 amino acids. Trimming removed 4 bases from V and 7 bases from J, with 23 bases in between. Germline values: CDR1 SGHRS, CDR2 YFSETQ. CDR3 coding DNA: TGCGCCAGCAGCCGGGAAAGACAGCTAGCGCGCGCTGGCTACACCTTC. This encodes CASSRERQLARAGYTF.

The chain has TRBV5-4 and TRBJ2-3, with D perhaps matching TRBD1 (5 bases). The CDR3 runs to 13 residues. V lost 2 bases and J 3 bases, leaving 7 bases between the germline ends. The germline gives CDR1 SGHNT, CDR2 YYREEE (reference sequence). CDR3: CASSLTGTDTQYF. CDR3 nucleotides: TGTGCCAGCAGCTTAACAGGTACAGATACGCAGTATTTT.

The chain is built from TRBV3-1 (or the pseudogene TRBV3-2) and TRBJ1-2; D might be TRBD1 (5 bases). CDR3 length equals 14 residues. Looked up from germline, CDR1 is LGHDT and CDR2 is YNNKEL (reference sequence). With 2 bases removed from V and 6 bases from J, the gap between germline ends came to 13 bases. In nucleotides, the CDR3 is TGTGCCAGCAGCCAAAGGGGTGCAGGGAATGGCTACACCTTC. Translating gives CASSQRGAGNGYTF.

The chain uses TRBV2 and TRBJ1-1, with D possibly TRBD1 on 5 matching bases. The germline V gene encodes CDR1 SNHLY and CDR2 FYNNEI. V was shortened by 5 bases and J by 3 bases, with 10 bases between the two germline ends. CDR3 length: 13 amino acids. In nucleotides, the CDR3 is TGTGCCAGCAGTTACCAGGGTTACACTGAAGCTTTCTTT. Translated, it gives CASSYQGYTEAFF.

This clone was recorded once. The chain employs TRBV5-6 and TRBJ2-5; D remains ambiguous. The CDR3 is 11 residues long. CDR1 and CDR2 (germline): SGHDT, YYEEEE. Trimming stripped 2 bases from V and 5 bases from J, with 4 bases between. The CDR3 loop is CASSFQETQYF. The DNA for the CDR3 is TGTGCCAGCAGCTTTCAGGAGACCCAGTACTTC. The full variable domain, its missing parts supplied by reference TRBV5-6 and TRBJ2-5, is DAGVTQSPTHLIKTRGQQVTLRCSPKSGHDTVSWYQQALGQGPQFIFQYYEEEERQRGNFPDRFSGHQFPNYSSELNVNALLLGDSALYLCASSFQETQYFGPGTRLLVL.

The chain links TRBV5-1 to TRBJ2-1; 11 bases align to TRBD2. The CDR3 is made up of 16 amino acids. Germline CDR1 is SGHRS and CDR2 is YFSETQ. Trimming cost V 3 bases and J 0 bases; bases outside gene matches: 2. The CDR3 nucleotides read TGCGCCAGCAGCTCCGGGACTAGCGGCTCCTACAATGAGCAGTTCTTC. Its protein is CASSSGTSGSYNEQFF.

CDR3 loop: CASSPSGLYLTDTQYF. The CDR3 DNA is TGTGCCAGCAGTCCCAGCGGGCTATACCTCACAGATACGCAGTATTTT. This chain uses TRBV27 with TRBJ2-3; a weak D match, TRBD2 (6 bases). CDR1 and CDR2 from the germline V gene are MNHEY and SMNVEV (reference sequence). CDR3 size: 16 residues. Trimming took 5 bases from V and 2 from J, leaving 17 bases between them.

The chain employs TRBV2 and TRBJ1-5; D may be TRBD1 (6 bases). Germline V gene lookup returns CDR1 SNHLY and CDR2 FYNNEI. The CDR3 covers 14 residues. V was trimmed by 7 bases and J by 3 bases, leaving 13 bases between them. The CDR3 sequence: CASTPTGPNQPQHF. For the CDR3, the DNA is TGTGCCAGCACGCCGACAGGACCCAATCAGCCCCAGCATTTT. The full variable domain, in which reference TRBV2 and TRBJ1-5 provide the parts outside the CDR3, is EPEVTQTPSHQVTQMGQEVILRCVPISNHLYFYWYRQILGQKVEFLVSFYNNEISEKSEIFDDQFSVERPDGSNFTLKIRSTKLEDSAMYFCASTPTGPNQPQHFGDGTRLSIL.

This clone showed up just a few times. V gene TRBV10-1 combines with J gene TRBJ1-1; a weak D match, TRBD1 (5 bases). Per the germline V gene, CDR1 is WNHNN and CDR2 is SYGVQD (reference sequence). The CDR3 covers 15 residues. V was pared by 3 bases and J by 5 bases, with 16 bases between. CDR3 sequence reads: CASSERAGLETEAFF. In DNA form, the CDR3 reads TGCGCCAGCAGTGAACGAGCAGGGCTGGAGACTGAAGCTTTCTTT.

The V gene is TRBV4-1, the J gene TRBJ1-2, with 10 bases identical to TRBD1. The CDR3 is made up of 15 amino acids. After removal of 5 bases from V and 3 bases from J, the junction contained 6 bases not matched to a gene. Germline V CDR1 and CDR2: MGHRA, YSYEKL. CDR3 in amino acids: CASSDRDRGDYGYTF. The CDR3 nucleotides read TGCGCCAGCAGCGATCGGGACAGGGGTGACTATGGCTACACCTTC.

This clone was found a few times. The chain joins TRBV7-2 to TRBJ1-2; 8 bases fit TRBD1. Germline lookup yields CDR1 SGHTA and CDR2 FQGNSA. This CDR3 contains 15 residues. With 4 bases clipped from V and 2 bases from J, the junction kept 6 bases outside the gene matches. The CDR3 sequence is CASSYNRDRNYGYTF. Written as DNA, the CDR3 is TGTGCCAGCAGCTACAACCGGGACAGGAACTATGGCTACACCTTC.

The rearrangement uses TRBV3-1 (or the pseudogene TRBV3-2) and TRBJ2-7, with D perhaps matching TRBD2 (6 bases). There are 14 residues in the CDR3. Germline CDR1 reads LGHDT; CDR2 reads YNNKEL (reference sequence). Trimming removed 3 bases at V and 6 bases at J, with 15 bases between. The CDR3 bases are TGTGCCAGCAGCCACGCGGGGCCTCGGGGCGAGCAGTACTTC. Translation: CASSHAGPRGEQYF.

CDR3 nucleotides: TGTGCCAGCAGTGGGGGCCTGGGGCTTGGGACCGGGGAGCTGTTTTTT. Its protein is CASSGGLGLGTGELFF. V usage is TRBV25-1 and J usage is TRBJ2-2, with D possibly being TRBD1 (5 bases). The CDR3 totals 16 residues. Germline loops: CDR1 MGHDK, CDR2 SYGVNS. V lost 4 bases and J lost 5, with 17 bases in between.

This clone was picked up one time. This rearrangement joins TRBV4-2 to TRBJ2-5, with D unresolved. This CDR3 is 14 amino acids long. With 0 bases removed from V and 5 bases from J, the gap between germline ends came to 10 bases. The germline gives CDR1 LGHNA, CDR2 YNFKEQ. The chain's CDR3 is CASSQEIDSETQYF. The CDR3 region has the DNA TGTGCCAGCAGCCAAGAAATAGACTCGGAGACCCAGTACTTC.

This chain joins TRBV30 and TRBJ1-5; TRBD1 might be the D (5 bases). Germline assignment: CDR1 GTSNPN and CDR2 SVGIG (reference sequence). The CDR3 consists of 13 residues. Trimming stripped 1 base from V and 3 bases from J, with 7 bases between. The CDR3 protein is CAWSEGFNQPQHF. DNA for the CDR3: TGTGCCTGGAGTGAGGGGTTCAATCAGCCCCAGCATTTT.

V and J are TRBV6-1 and TRBJ1-5; no clear D gene. The V end lost 3 bases, the J end lost 6 bases, and 9 bases lay between the germline ends. The germline gives CDR1 MNHNS, CDR2 SASEGT. The CDR3 is 13 amino acids. The CDR3 loop reads CASSDQTSQPQHF. The CDR3 DNA follows: TGTGCCAGCAGTGACCAGACAAGTCAGCCCCAGCATTTT.

This clone was counted once. The V gene is TRBV5-1, the J gene TRBJ1-1; 7 bases fit TRBD1. The ends lost 2 bases at V and 1 base at J; junction bases unmatched: 5. The germline gives CDR1 SGHRS, CDR2 YFSETQ. CDR3 length: 15 amino acids. The CDR3 spells CASSLEGGPNTEAFF. The CDR3 DNA reads TGCGCCAGCAGCTTAGAAGGGGGCCCGAACACTGAAGCTTTCTTT.

The V and J genes are TRBV5-4 and TRBJ1-1; TRBD1 matches at 8 bases. Trimming at V came to 8 bases and at J to 1 base, leaving 4 bases not matched to a gene. The CDR3 length is 13 residues. The germline V gene encodes CDR1 SGHNT and CDR2 YYREEE (reference sequence). CDR3 in DNA: TGTGCCAGTAGCGGACAGGGGAACACTGAAGCTTTCTTT. Translating it yields CASSGQGNTEAFF.

This clone was detected only once. J is TRBJ1-3 and V is TRBV2; 7 bases fit TRBD1. With 6 bases clipped from V and 0 bases from J, the junction kept 8 bases outside the gene matches. The CDR3 consists of 16 residues. The V gene's germline CDR1 is SNHLY and CDR2 FYNNEI. DNA for the CDR3: TGTGCCAGCAGCCGGGGACAGCCTTACTCTGGAAACACCATATATTTT. Its translation: CASSRGQPYSGNTIYF.

The chain employs TRBV7-3 and TRBJ2-3, with D possibly being TRBD1 (6 bases). Looked up from germline, CDR1 is SGHTA and CDR2 is FQGTGA. V lost 4 bases and J 6 bases, leaving 14 bases between the germline ends. The CDR3 runs to 14 residues. The CDR3 spells CASSSRTDLDTQYF. CDR3 bases: TGTGCCAGCAGCTCGAGGACAGATTTGGATACGCAGTATTTT.

V gene TRBV19 combines with J gene TRBJ1-5; 7 bases agree with TRBD1. Germline lookup yields CDR1 LNHDA and CDR2 SQIVND (reference sequence). With 3 bases clipped from V and 5 bases from J, the junction kept 4 bases outside the gene matches. The CDR3 contains 14 residues. CDR3 sequence: CASSIRDSYQPQHF. The DNA of the CDR3 is TGTGCCAGTAGTATCCGGGACAGTTATCAGCCCCAGCATTTT.

V usage is TRBV7-6 and J usage is TRBJ2-2; 12 nucleotides match TRBD1. CDR3 size: 16 residues. CDR1 is SGHVS and CDR2 is FNYEAQ in the germline V gene. The ends lost 6 bases at V and 4 bases at J; junction bases unmatched: 6. As DNA, the CDR3 is TGTGCCAGCAGGCCGGGACAGGGGGCGGGCACCGGGGAGCTGTTTTTT. Translated, it gives CASRPGQGAGTGELFF.